The present entry profiles one T cell receptor (beta chain) with its context. This sample is drawn from a study of blood T cell repertoires in COVID-19. The age range of participants was 18 to 89 years, with residence in about 25 US areas. The CDR3 has 16 residues. J was trimmed by 0 bases and V by 5 bases; bases with no gene match: 9. Germline assignment: CDR1 SEHNR and CDR2 FQNEAQ (reference sequence). Assay used: immunoSEQ multiplex PCR; TCRdb lists only in-frame clones, some missing. The sample lists 200,000 or so clones, approximately 92% occurring once. This chain connects TRBV7-9 to TRBJ1-2; 7 bases fit TRBD1. The clonotype comes from a woman between 18 and 29 years old in a cohort exposed to, infected with or recovered from COVID-19 (not recorded which). Sequencing was performed on PBMCs or T cells enriched from blood (not recorded which). CDR3 DNA sequence: TGTGCCAGCAGCCCCACGCAAACAGGGGCTAACTATGGCTACACCTTC. Its protein product is CASSPTQTGANYGYTF. Complete variable domain (other parts from reference TRBV7-9 and TRBJ1-2): DTGVSQNPRHKITKRGQNVTFRCDPISEHNRLYWYRQTLGQGPEFLTYFQNEAQLEKSRLLSDRFSAERPKGSFSTLEIQRTEQGDSAMYLCASSPTQTGANYGYTFGSGTRLTVV.